This T cell receptor beta chain came from a study of T cell repertoires in cytomegalovirus infection (dated by TCRdb to about 2019). Turning to the overall study: Donor HLA type was relevant to the analysis, as public TCR beta signatures indicated carriage of CMV infection together with the matching HLA type.

Results and caveats for the whole study, not just this receptor: The ex vivo response was dominated by HLA-C-restricted CMV-specific TCR beta clonotypes, and the single most frequent clonotype in two of eight donors was supplied by these HLA-C-restricted clonotypes. Cumulative frequency of public TCR beta family members discriminated carriers of CMV infection plus the relevant HLA type in this cohort and an independent roughly 340-donor cohort.

The germline V gene (reference sequence) gives CDR1 as SEHNR and CDR2 as FQNEAQ. CDR3 length: 16 amino acids, cysteine to phenylalanine. The entry retains the CDR3 DNA only, 48 bases that are in frame from base 1. Germline trimming: 5 bases from V, 2 bases from J; junction bases outside gene matches: 8. The instrument was an Illumina HiSeq 1500. TCRdb redid the processing of the public reads, applying fastp at Q25 and MiXCR, and retained in-frame beta chains. Each CDR3 protein gets just one entry, which takes the most common genes and DNA from the rows behind it. Within this sample are almost 550,000 distinct CDR3 sequences, with 16% of them counted one time only. 24% of the sample lies in the top ten. This clonotype was recorded at least ten times. Its target antigen remains unknown. Base qualities are not provided; no much larger clone lies one nucleotide away.

The TCR sequence derives from a human donor in good health (CMV status not recorded). Some clones in this sample may be carry-over from other donors' samples. Sequences were obtained from CD8+ T cells from PBMCs. The V gene is TRBV7-9 and the J gene is TRBJ1-5; TRBD1 aligns with 8 central bases. CDR3 sequence: CASSALGQGGNQPQHF. The nucleotide sequence is TGTGCCAGCAGCGCCCTAGGACAGGGCGGCAATCAGCCCCAGCATTTT.